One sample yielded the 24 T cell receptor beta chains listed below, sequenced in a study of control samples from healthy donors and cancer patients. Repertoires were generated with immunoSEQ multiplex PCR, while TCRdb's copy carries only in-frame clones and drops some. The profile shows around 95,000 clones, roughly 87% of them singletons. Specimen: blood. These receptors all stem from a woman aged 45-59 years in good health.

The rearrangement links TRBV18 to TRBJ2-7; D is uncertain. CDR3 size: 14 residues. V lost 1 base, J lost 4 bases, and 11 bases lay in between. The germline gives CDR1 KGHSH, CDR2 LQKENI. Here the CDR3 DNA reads TGTGCCAGCTCACCACAGGGTGGGTTGTACGAGCAGTACGTC. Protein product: CASSPQGGLYEQYV.

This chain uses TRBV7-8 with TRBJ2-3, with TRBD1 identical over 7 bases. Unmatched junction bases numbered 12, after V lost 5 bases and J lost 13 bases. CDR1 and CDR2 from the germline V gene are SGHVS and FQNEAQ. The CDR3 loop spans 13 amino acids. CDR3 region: CASSQGGVPWEYF. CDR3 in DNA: TGTGCCAGCAGCCAAGGGGGCGTCCCCTGGGAGTATTTT.

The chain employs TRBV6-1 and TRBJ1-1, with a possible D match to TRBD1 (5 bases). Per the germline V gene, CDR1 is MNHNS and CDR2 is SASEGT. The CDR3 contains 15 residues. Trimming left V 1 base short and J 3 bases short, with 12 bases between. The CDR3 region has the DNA TGTGCCAGCAGTGAAGTTCAGGGAGGGTACACTGAAGCTTTCTTT. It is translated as CASSEVQGGYTEAFF.

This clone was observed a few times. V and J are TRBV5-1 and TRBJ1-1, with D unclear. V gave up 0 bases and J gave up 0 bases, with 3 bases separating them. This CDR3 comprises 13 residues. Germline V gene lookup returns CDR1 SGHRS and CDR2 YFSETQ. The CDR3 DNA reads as TGCGCCAGCAGCTTGGCCCTGAACACTGAAGCTTTCTTT. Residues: CASSLALNTEAFF.

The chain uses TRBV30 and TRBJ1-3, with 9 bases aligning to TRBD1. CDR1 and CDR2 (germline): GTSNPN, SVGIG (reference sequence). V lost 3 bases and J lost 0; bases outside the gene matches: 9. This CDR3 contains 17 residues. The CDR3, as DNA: TGTGCCTGGAGACCGGGACAGGGAAGTTTCTCTGGAAACACCATATATTTT. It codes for CAWRPGQGSFSGNTIYF.

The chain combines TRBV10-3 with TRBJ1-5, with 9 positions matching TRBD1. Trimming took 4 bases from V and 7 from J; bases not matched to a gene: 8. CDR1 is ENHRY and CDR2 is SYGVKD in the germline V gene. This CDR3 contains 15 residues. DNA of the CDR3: TGTGCCATCAGTGGGGGGGGGACAGGGATCCAGCCCCAGCATTTT. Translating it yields CAISGGGTGIQPQHF.

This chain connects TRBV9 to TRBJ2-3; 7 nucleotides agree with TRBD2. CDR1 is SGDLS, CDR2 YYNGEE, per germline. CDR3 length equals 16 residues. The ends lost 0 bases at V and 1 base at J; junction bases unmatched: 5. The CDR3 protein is CASSVVGEGGTDTQYF. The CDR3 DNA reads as TGTGCCAGCAGCGTAGTTGGGGAGGGAGGCACAGATACGCAGTATTTT.

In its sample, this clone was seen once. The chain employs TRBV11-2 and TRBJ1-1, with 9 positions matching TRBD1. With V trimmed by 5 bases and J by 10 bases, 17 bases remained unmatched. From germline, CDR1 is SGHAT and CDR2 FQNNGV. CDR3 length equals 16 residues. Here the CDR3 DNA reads TGTGCCAGCAGCCTCCAGACCGGGACAGGGATGAGTGTAGCTTTCTTT. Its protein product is CASSLQTGTGMSVAFF.

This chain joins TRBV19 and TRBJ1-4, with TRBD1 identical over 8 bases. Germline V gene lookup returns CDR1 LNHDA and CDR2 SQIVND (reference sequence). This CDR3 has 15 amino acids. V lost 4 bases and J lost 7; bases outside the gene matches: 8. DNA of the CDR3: TGTGCCAGTAGTACGTTACAGGGGGTCGGTGAAAAACTGTTTTTT. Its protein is CASSTLQGVGEKLFF.

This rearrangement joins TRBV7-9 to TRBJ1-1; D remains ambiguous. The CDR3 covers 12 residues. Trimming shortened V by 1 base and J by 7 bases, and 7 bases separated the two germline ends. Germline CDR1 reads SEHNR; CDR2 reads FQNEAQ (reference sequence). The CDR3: CASSLGGDEAFF. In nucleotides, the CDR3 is TGTGCCAGCAGCTTAGGCGGGGATGAAGCTTTCTTT.

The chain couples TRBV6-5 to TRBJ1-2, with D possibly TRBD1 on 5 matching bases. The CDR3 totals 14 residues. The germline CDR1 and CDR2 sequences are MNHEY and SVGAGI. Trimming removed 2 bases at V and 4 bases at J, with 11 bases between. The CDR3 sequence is CASSYDLGPYGYTF. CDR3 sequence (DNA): TGTGCCAGCAGTTACGATCTGGGGCCCTATGGCTACACCTTC.

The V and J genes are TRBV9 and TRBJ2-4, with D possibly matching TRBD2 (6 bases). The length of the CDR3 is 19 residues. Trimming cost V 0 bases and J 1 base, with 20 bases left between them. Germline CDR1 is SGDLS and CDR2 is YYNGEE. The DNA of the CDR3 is TGTGCCAGCAGCGTAGAAACCCGACAGCCAGGGAGGGCCAAAAACATTCAGTACTTC. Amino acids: CASSVETRQPGRAKNIQYF.

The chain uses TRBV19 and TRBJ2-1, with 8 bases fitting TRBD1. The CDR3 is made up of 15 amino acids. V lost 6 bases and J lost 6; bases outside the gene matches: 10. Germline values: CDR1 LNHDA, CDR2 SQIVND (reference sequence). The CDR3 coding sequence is TGTGCCAGTAGCCCCGACAGGGGAGTTGGCAATGAGCAGTTCTTC. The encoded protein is CASSPDRGVGNEQFF.

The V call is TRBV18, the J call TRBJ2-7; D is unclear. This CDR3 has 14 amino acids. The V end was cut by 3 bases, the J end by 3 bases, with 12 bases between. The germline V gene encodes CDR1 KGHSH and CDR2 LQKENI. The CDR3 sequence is CASSPDGLIYEQYF. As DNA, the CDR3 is TGTGCCAGCTCACCGGATGGTTTAATCTACGAGCAGTACTTC.

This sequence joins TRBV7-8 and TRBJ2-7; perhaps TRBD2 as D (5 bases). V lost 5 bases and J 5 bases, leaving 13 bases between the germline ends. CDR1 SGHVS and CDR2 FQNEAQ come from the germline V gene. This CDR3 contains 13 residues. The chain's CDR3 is CASSLRKGDEQYF. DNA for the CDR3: TGTGCCAGCAGCCTGAGAAAGGGAGACGAGCAGTACTTC.

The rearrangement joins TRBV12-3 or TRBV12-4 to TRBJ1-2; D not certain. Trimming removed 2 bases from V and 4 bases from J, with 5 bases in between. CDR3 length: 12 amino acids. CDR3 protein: CASSLRAYGYTF. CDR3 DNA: TGTGCCAGCAGTTTAAGGGCCTATGGCTACACCTTC.

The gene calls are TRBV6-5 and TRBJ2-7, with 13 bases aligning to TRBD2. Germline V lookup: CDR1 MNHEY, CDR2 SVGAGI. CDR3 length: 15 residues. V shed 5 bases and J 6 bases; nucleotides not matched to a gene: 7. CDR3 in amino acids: CASSPTSGRHGEQYV. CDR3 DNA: TGTGCCAGCAGTCCGACTAGCGGGAGGCACGGCGAGCAGTACGTC.

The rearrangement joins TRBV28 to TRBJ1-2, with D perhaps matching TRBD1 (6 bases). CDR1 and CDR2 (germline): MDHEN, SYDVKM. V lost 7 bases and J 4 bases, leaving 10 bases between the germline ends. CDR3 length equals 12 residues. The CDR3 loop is CASTQDSYGYTF. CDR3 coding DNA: TGTGCCAGCACCCAGGACAGCTATGGCTACACCTTC.

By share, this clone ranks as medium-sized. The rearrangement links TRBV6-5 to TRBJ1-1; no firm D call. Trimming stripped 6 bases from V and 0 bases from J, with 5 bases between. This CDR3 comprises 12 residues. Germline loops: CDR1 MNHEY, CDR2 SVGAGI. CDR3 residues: CASSAMNTEAFF. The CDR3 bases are TGTGCCAGCAGCGCGATGAACACTGAAGCTTTCTTT.

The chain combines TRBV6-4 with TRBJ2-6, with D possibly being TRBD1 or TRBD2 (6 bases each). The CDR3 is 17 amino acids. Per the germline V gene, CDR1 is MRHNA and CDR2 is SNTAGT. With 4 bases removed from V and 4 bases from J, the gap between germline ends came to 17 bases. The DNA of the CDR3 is TGTGCCAGCAGTGCACAGGGACTCTCGGGGGGGGCCAACGTCCTGACTTTC. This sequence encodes CASSAQGLSGGANVLTF.

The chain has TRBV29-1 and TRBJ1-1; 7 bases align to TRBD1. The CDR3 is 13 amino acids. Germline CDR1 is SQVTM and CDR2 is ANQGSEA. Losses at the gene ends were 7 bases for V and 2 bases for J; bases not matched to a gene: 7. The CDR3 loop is CSGRQGPNTEAFF. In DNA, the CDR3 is TGCAGCGGCCGACAGGGCCCTAACACTGAAGCTTTCTTT.

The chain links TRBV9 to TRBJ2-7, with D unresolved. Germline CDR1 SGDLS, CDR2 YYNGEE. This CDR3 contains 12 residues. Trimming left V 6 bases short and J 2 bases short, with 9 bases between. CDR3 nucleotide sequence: TGTGCCAGCACCCTCCGGGCCTACGAGCAGTACGTC. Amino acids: CASTLRAYEQYV.

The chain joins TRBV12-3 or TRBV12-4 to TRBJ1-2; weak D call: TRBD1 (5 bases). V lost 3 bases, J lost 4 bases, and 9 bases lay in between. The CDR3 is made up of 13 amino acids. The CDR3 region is CASSFGTFYGYTF. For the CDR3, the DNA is TGTGCCAGCAGTTTCGGGACCTTCTATGGCTACACCTTC.

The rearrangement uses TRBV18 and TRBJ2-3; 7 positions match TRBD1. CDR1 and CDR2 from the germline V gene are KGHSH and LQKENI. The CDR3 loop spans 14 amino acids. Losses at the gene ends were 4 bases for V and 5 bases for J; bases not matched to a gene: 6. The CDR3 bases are TGTGCCAGCTCACGGGACAGACACAAAGATACGCAGTATTTT. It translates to CASSRDRHKDTQYF. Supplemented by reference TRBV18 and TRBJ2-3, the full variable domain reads NAGVMQNPRHLVRRRGQEARLRCSPMKGHSHVYWYRQLPEEGLKFMVYLQKENIIDESGMPKERFSAEFPKEGPSILRIQQVVRGDSAAYFCASSRDRHKDTQYFGPGTRLTVL.